This T cell receptor beta chain was sequenced during a study of PD-L1 blockade in urothelial cancer. TCRdb's table, derived via immunoSEQ multiplex PCR, lists solely in-frame clones and lacks some. The sample includes roughly 120,000 clones, 85% to 90% of them seen just once. The time point here: peripheral blood 6 weeks after treatment start. With 7 bases clipped from V and 0 bases from J, the junction kept 11 bases outside the gene matches. The CDR3 totals 16 residues. Germline values: CDR1 SNHLY, CDR2 FYNNEI. Specimen: PBMCs, collected around atezolizumab (anti-PD-L1) treatment. This sequence joins TRBV2 and TRBJ2-7, with 8 bases identical to TRBD1. The receptor's source is a man in his fifties or sixties with urothelial cancer. The CDR3 is CASIRRGQEVSYEQYF. The CDR3 DNA reads TGTGCCAGCATCCGTAGGGGACAGGAAGTCTCCTACGAGCAGTACTTC.